A selection of T cell receptor beta chains follows, all from one sample in a study of cytomegalovirus exposure and HLA in healthy donors. Assay: immunoSEQ multiplex PCR; the TCRdb copy retains only in-frame clones and omits some. Found here are about 200,000 clones, more than 60% of them singletons; the top ten hold roughly 16%. Input material: PBMCs. These receptors were collected from a middle-aged man in good health and CMV-seronegative. Both conserved end residues are part of each CDR3. Each record gives: clone size, D gene, J gene, V gene, CDR3 DNA, CDR3 protein. A D gene is named only where the DNA matches it firmly. Some rows have no size entry. The others give once, few or many, or a class for an expanded clone.

size: .
D: .
J: TRBJ2-5
V: TRBV5-6
DNA: TGTGCCAGCAGCTCGCTCAGGACTTGGCAAGAGACCCAGTACTTC
CDR3: CASSSLRTWQETQYF

size: few
D: .
J: TRBJ2-5
V: TRBV2
DNA: TGTGCCAGCAGTGAAGCAGGAGGCCTCACGGGGGAGACCCAGTACTTC
CDR3: CASSEAGGLTGETQYF

size: .
D: .
J: TRBJ2-1
V: TRBV4-3
DNA: TGCGCCAGCAGCCAAGATACTAGTAGTTTCTACAATGAGCAGTTCTTC
CDR3: CASSQDTSSFYNEQFF

size: .
D: TRBD1
J: TRBJ2-7
V: TRBV5-3
DNA: TGTGCCAGAAGCCGGGACAGGGAGGACGAGCAGTACTTC
CDR3: CARSRDREDEQYF

size: .
D: TRBD2
J: TRBJ2-1
V: TRBV7-2
DNA: TGTGCCAGCAGCCAAACTAGCGTCTCCTACAATGAGCAGTTCTTC
CDR3: CASSQTSVSYNEQFF

size: .
D: .
J: TRBJ1-1
V: TRBV5-1
DNA: TGCGCCAGCAGCTTGGTCCCCTTCGAGGGAACAACTGAAGCTTTCTTT
CDR3: CASSLVPFEGTTEAFF

size: once
D: .
J: TRBJ2-7
V: TRBV29-1
DNA: TGCAGCGTTGCCGGTCGGGAGCAGTACTTC
CDR3: CSVAGREQYF

size: .
D: TRBD1
J: TRBJ2-1
V: TRBV19
DNA: TGTGCCAGTAGTCCCGGGGACAGGGCCTACAATGAGCAGTTCTTC
CDR3: CASSPGDRAYNEQFF

size: .
D: .
J: TRBJ2-5
V: TRBV4-1
DNA: TGCGCCAGCAGCCGGCCGACTTCCAGCAGCCGGGCCCAGTACTTC
CDR3: CASSRPTSSSRAQYF

size: .
D: TRBD2
J: TRBJ2-7
V: TRBV13
DNA: TGTGCCAGCAGCTCCGGACTAGAGGGGAACGAGCAGTACTTC
CDR3: CASSSGLEGNEQYF

size: few
D: TRBD1
J: TRBJ1-5
V: TRBV7-2
DNA: TGTGCCAGCAGCTTCTTACAGGGGGGTCAGCCCCAGCATTTT
CDR3: CASSFLQGGQPQHF

size: .
D: .
J: TRBJ2-3
V: TRBV2
DNA: TGTGCCAGCAGTGAAGCGCTAAGGGGTAGCACAGATACGCAGTATTTT
CDR3: CASSEALRGSTDTQYF

size: once
D: .
J: TRBJ1-5
V: TRBV28
DNA: TGTGCCAGCAGCCGAGGATTTAGCAATCAGCCCCAGCATTTT
CDR3: CASSRGFSNQPQHF

size: .
D: .
J: TRBJ2-7
V: TRBV4-3
DNA: TGCGCCAGCAGCCAGCTAGTAGGGGGCGAGCAGTACTTC
CDR3: CASSQLVGGEQYF

size: .
D: .
J: TRBJ1-5
V: TRBV27
DNA: TGTGCCAGCAGCTTTGGTAGGTCGGGTCAGCCCCAGCATTTT
CDR3: CASSFGRSGQPQHF

size: once
D: .
J: TRBJ1-2
V: TRBV5-1
DNA: TGCGCCAGCAGTGGGGACATCTATGGCTACACCTTC
CDR3: CASSGDIYGYTF

size: .
D: .
J: TRBJ2-5
V: TRBV29-1
DNA: TGCAGCGTTGAAACTAATCAGGTGCCAGCGGGGACCCAGTACTTC
CDR3: CSVETNQVPAGTQYF

size: .
D: .
J: TRBJ2-5
V: TRBV6-6
DNA: TGTGCCAGCAGTTACTTCGACTGGAAGTACCAAGAGACCCAGTACTTC
CDR3: CASSYFDWKYQETQYF

size: .
D: .
J: TRBJ2-1
V: TRBV10-2
DNA: TGCGCCAGCAGTGTATCTAGCTCCTACAATGAGCAGTTCTTC
CDR3: CASSVSSSYNEQFF

size: .
D: .
J: TRBJ2-5
V: TRBV4-2
DNA: TGTGCCAGCAGCCAAGATTCTAGAATGGCGGAGACCCAGTACTTC
CDR3: CASSQDSRMAETQYF

size: few
D: .
J: TRBJ1-2
V: TRBV27
DNA: TGTGCCAGCAGAGAACAGGGAAGGGGCTATGGCTACACCTTC
CDR3: CASREQGRGYGYTF

size: .
D: TRBD1
J: TRBJ1-5
V: TRBV4-1
DNA: TGCGCCAGCAGACGGAGGAGGGGACAGTTTGATGATCAGCCCCAGCATTTT
CDR3: CASRRRRGQFDDQPQHF

size: .
D: TRBD2
J: TRBJ2-2
V: TRBV30
DNA: TGTGCCTGGACTCTAGCGGGAGTTGGCGGGGAGCTGTTTTTT
CDR3: CAWTLAGVGGELFF

size: once
D: TRBD2
J: TRBJ2-3
V: TRBV7-9
DNA: TGTGCCAGCAGCTTTACTAGCGGAGGGGACACAGATACGCAGTATTTT
CDR3: CASSFTSGGDTDTQYF

size: .
D: TRBD2
J: TRBJ2-2
V: TRBV4-3
DNA: TGCGCCAGCAGCCAACGGCTAGCGGGGGGGTTTAACACCGGGGAGCTGTTTTTT
CDR3: CASSQRLAGGFNTGELFF

size: .
D: .
J: TRBJ1-2
V: TRBV6-5
DNA: TGTGCCAGCAGTTATACGGCCTCAGGCGTCGACTATGGCTACACCTTC
CDR3: CASSYTASGVDYGYTF